This T cell receptor beta chain was sequenced in a study of monozygotic twins with inflammatory bowel disease. No DNA is given; TCRdb re-called the 5' RACE reads and lists each CDR3 protein once. The sample holds 150,000 to 200,000 distinct CDR3 sequences. General study points: Differing immunosuppressive treatments may have added variability to patient repertoires.

On this clonotype itself: Its specificity is not known.

The length of the CDR3 is 19 residues. The germline CDR1 and CDR2 sequences are SGHRS and YFSETQ. Sequencing input: blood. This clonotype originated in a human donor with ulcerative colitis or Crohn's disease, or a healthy co-twin of an affected twin (not recorded which). This chain connects TRBV5-1 to TRBJ2-3; lacking DNA, the TRBD2 call made by TCRdb goes unchecked. The CDR3 sequence: CASSSIGLAGPTRVDTQYF.